This T cell receptor (beta chain) is from a study of blood T cell repertoires in COVID-19. As for the study in general: COVID-19 samples, acute and convalescent, were from the United States, Italy and Spain. PBMCs, B-cell-depleted T cells, or T cells provided the cDNA or gDNA that made up the material.

Original methodology: Amplifying reference gene primers gave estimates of nucleated cell counts. The method was immunoSEQ multiplex PCR; TCRdb's version includes in-frame clones alone and lacks a portion of them. From that table come the V and J calls and clone size; the DNA was used to work out D and trimming. The sample includes approximately 210,000 clones, almost 85% of them seen just once. This CDR3 spans 17 amino acids. V dropped 5 bases and J dropped 0; count of bases not matched to a gene: 10. Germline V gene lookup returns CDR1 MRHNA and CDR2 SNTAGT. The source of this sequence is a woman in her thirties or forties with acute or convalescent COVID-19. What was sequenced was peripheral blood. The V and J genes are TRBV6-4 and TRBJ2-1; 7 positions agree with TRBD1. The CDR3 DNA is TGTGCCAGCAGTTTTACAGGGGTCCGAAGCTCCTACAATGAGCAGTTCTTC. Its protein is CASSFTGVRSSYNEQFF.